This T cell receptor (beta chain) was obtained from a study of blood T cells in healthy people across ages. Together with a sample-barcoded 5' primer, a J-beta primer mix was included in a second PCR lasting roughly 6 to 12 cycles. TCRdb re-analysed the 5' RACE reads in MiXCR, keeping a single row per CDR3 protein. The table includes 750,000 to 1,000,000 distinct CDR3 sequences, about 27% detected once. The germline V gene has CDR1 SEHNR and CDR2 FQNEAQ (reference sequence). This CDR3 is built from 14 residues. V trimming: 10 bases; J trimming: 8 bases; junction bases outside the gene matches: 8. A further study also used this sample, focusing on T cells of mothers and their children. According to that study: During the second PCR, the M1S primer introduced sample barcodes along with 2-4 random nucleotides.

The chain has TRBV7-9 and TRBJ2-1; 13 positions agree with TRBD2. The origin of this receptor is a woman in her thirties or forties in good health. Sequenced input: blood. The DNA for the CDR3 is TGTGCCACCTGGACTAGCGGGAGTCCCGATGAGCAGTTCTTC. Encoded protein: CATWTSGSPDEQFF.